The T cell receptor beta chain described here comes from a study of T-cell reconstitution after alpha-beta-depleted transplantation in children. Study-level results: By one year post-transplant, T-cell counts and diversity largely arose from T cells that were newly produced. After transplant, high TCRbeta diversity at day 60 in some patients arose from surviving recipient T cells and thymic progenitors. There were reportedly several hundred expanded graft clones from which alpha-beta T cells came about two months after transplant.

This clonotype has at least ten counts. Antigen specificity is unknown. The CDR3 has 9 residues. The J segment lost 12 bases and the V segment lost 6 bases, leaving 4 bases of the junction unmatched. The V gene's germline CDR1 is DFQATT and CDR2 SNEGSKA (reference sequence). During its preparation, the TCRbeta library received unique molecular identifiers. MiXCR was run by TCRdb on the PCR reads, yielding one entry per CDR3 protein. The sample includes 200,000 to 250,000 distinct CDR3 sequences, 7% to 9% of them seen just once. V is TRBV20-1 and J is TRBJ1-2; 7 bases map to TRBD1. The origin of this receptor is a male patient aged 2-15 years who had a stem cell transplant for acute myeloid leukemia, so the T cells may come from the graft donor. The sequenced sample was PBMCs, mostly from graft donor cells, obtained 360 days after TCRalphabeta/CD19-depleted stem cell transplant. CDR3 coding DNA: TGCAGTGCCGACAGGGTAGACACCTTC. As protein: CSADRVDTF.